One and the same sample provided the 12 T cell receptor beta chains below, sequenced in a study of blood T cell repertoires in COVID-19. Assay: immunoSEQ multiplex PCR; the TCRdb copy retains only in-frame clones and omits some. Of more than 250,000 clones detected, approximately 89% appear once; the ten largest clones hold approximately 1.6%. What was sequenced was peripheral blood. Receptor source: a woman aged 25 to 39 with COVID-19, enrolled during active disease.

The rearrangement links TRBV28 to TRBJ1-5; TRBD1 is a possible D gene (6 bases). From germline, CDR1 is MDHEN and CDR2 SYDVKM. V shed 6 bases and J shed 6 bases, with 18 bases lying between them. There are 15 residues in the CDR3. The CDR3 DNA reads as TGTGCCAGCAGCCGTTACAGGGCGGTGGGTCAGCCCCAGCATTTT. This translates into CASSRYRAVGQPQHF.

The chain employs TRBV4-1 and TRBJ1-2; TRBD1 matches at 12 bases. The CDR3 length is 17 residues. Per germline, CDR1 MGHRA and CDR2 YSYEKL. Unmatched junction bases numbered 9, after V lost 1 base and J lost 6 bases. The CDR3 bases are TGCGCCAGCAGCCAAGCCTCCTCCGGGACAGGGGGCAATGGCTACACCTTC. Amino acid sequence: CASSQASSGTGGNGYTF.

Here the CDR3 DNA reads TGTGCCAGCAGTGGGGTAGCGGGGGGGCTTAGGTACCATGAGCAGTTCTTC. It yields the protein CASSGVAGGLRYHEQFF. The chain employs TRBV28 and TRBJ2-1, with TRBD2 identical over 11 bases. The CDR3 totals 17 residues. J was trimmed by 8 bases and V by 5 bases; bases with no gene match: 14. The germline V gene encodes CDR1 MDHEN and CDR2 SYDVKM.

The V and J genes are TRBV27 and TRBJ1-4; D might be TRBD1 (6 bases). Germline values: CDR1 MNHEY, CDR2 SMNVEV (reference sequence). V lost 6 bases, J lost 1 base, and 12 bases lay in between. The CDR3 is 15 amino acids. CDR3: CASRRGGGTNEKLFF. The CDR3 DNA follows: TGTGCCAGCAGGCGGGGGGGCGGAACTAATGAAAAACTGTTTTTT.

The rearrangement uses TRBV5-5 and TRBJ2-7; tentatively, D is TRBD1 (5 bases). Germline V gives CDR1 SGHKS, CDR2 YYEKEE (reference sequence). This CDR3 contains 15 residues. Trimming pared 5 bases from V and 3 bases from J, leaving 18 bases between. CDR3 residues: CASSLDSNPFYEQYV. The CDR3 DNA follows: TGTGCCAGCAGTCTCGACAGTAACCCCTTCTACGAGCAGTACGTC.

This clone appeared a single time. CDR3 sequence (DNA): TGTGCCAGCAGCCAAGAGTCGGGCTATGGCTACACCTTC. As protein: CASSQESGYGYTF. The chain recombines TRBV14 with TRBJ1-2, with D unresolved. The V gene's germline CDR1 is SGHDN and CDR2 FVKESK. The CDR3 contains 13 residues. The V end lost 0 bases, the J end lost 4 bases, and 6 bases lay between the germline ends.

This clone was found once. The V call is TRBV10-3, the J call TRBJ2-5; TRBD2 matches at 7 bases. The CDR3 length is 15 residues. From germline, CDR1 is ENHRY and CDR2 SYGVKD. V shed 0 bases and J 5 bases; nucleotides not matched to a gene: 6. The chain's CDR3 is CAISESGREGETQYF. CDR3 DNA sequence: TGTGCCATCAGTGAGTCGGGGAGGGAAGGGGAGACCCAGTACTTC.

The rearrangement joins TRBV10-3 to TRBJ1-2, with D perhaps matching TRBD1 (5 bases). The CDR3 extends over 11 amino acids. With 6 bases removed from V and 5 bases from J, the gap between germline ends came to 7 bases. Per germline, CDR1 ENHRY and CDR2 SYGVKD. The CDR3 here is CAIRQEYGYTF. For the CDR3, the DNA is TGTGCCATCAGACAGGAATATGGCTACACCTTC.

The genes are TRBV4-3 and TRBJ1-3; D is ambiguous. Germline CDR1 LGHNA, CDR2 YSLEER. Between the trimmed V and J ends, which lost 1 base and 3 bases, there was a span of 10 bases. The CDR3 totals 15 residues. CDR3 sequence (DNA): TGCGCCAGCAGCCAAGGGACGGGATTTGGAAACACCATATATTTT. Residues: CASSQGTGFGNTIYF.

This rearrangement joins TRBV27 to TRBJ2-5; the match to TRBD1 covers 8 bases. This CDR3 has 16 residues. Germline V gives CDR1 MNHEY, CDR2 SMNVEV (reference sequence). With 2 bases clipped from V and 3 bases from J, the junction kept 8 bases outside the gene matches. The CDR3 DNA reads TGTGCCAGCAGTTTAGGTCCAGGGGGCGTTGAAGAGACCCAGTACTTC. Amino acids: CASSLGPGGVEETQYF.

The genes are TRBV5-1 and TRBJ1-5; no reliable D call. CDR1 is SGHRS and CDR2 is YFSETQ in the germline V gene. Trimming removed 1 base from V and 6 bases from J, with 8 bases in between. The CDR3 sequence is 13 residues long. The chain's CDR3 is CASSLQEGQPQHF. The DNA of the CDR3 is TGCGCCAGCAGCTTGCAGGAGGGTCAGCCCCAGCATTTT.

The chain joins TRBV7-2 to TRBJ1-2; 7 bases map to TRBD1. Trimming took 1 base from V and 6 from J; bases not matched to a gene: 5. The CDR3 is 14 amino acids. CDR1 SGHTA and CDR2 FQGNSA come from the germline V gene. The CDR3 DNA reads TGTGCCAGCAGCTTAGGAACAGGGGTGGATGGCTACACCTTC. Its translation: CASSLGTGVDGYTF.